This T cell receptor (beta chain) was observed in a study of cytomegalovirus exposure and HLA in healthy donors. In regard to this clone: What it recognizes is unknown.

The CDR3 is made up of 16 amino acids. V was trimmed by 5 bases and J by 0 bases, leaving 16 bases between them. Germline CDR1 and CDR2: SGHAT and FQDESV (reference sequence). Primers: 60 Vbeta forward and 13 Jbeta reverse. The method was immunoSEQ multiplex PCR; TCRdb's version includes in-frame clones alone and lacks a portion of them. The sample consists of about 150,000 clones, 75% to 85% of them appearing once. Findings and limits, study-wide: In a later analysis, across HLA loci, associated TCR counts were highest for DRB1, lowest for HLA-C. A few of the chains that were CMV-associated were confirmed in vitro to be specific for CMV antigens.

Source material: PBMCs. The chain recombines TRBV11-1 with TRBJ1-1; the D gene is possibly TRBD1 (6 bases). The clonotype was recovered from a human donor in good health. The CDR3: CASSPGQIALNTEAFF. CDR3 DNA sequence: TGTGCCAGCAGCCCTGGACAGATTGCCTTGAACACTGAAGCTTTCTTT.